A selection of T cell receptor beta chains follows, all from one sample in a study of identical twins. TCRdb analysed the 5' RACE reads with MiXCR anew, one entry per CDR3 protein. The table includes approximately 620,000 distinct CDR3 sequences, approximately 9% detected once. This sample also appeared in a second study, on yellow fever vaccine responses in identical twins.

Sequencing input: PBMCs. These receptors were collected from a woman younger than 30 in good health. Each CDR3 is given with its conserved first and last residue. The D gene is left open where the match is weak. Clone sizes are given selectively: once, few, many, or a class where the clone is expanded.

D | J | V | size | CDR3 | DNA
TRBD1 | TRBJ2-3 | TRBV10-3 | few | CAISESGQGLMYF | TGTGCCATCAGTGAGTCGGGACAGGGACTTATGTATTTT
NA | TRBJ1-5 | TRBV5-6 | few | CASHWGRGTQPQHF | TGTGCCAGCCATTGGGGGCGGGGAACACAGCCCCAGCATTTT
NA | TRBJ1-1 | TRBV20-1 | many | CSGLAWDDSTEAFF | TGCAGTGGGCTGGCCTGGGACGATAGCACTGAAGCTTTCTTT
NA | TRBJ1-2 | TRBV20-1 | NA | CSAFQDSLASKLYGYTF | TGCAGTGCTTTCCAGGACAGCTTAGCTAGTAAACTCTATGGCTACACCTTC
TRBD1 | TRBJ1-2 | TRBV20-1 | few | CSAGDSDYGYTF | TGCAGTGCCGGGGACAGTGACTATGGCTACACCTTC
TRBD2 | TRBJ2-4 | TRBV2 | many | CASSEARAGVPYF | TGTGCCAGCAGTGAAGCGCGAGCGGGAGTACCGTACTTC
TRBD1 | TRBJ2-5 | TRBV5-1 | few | CASTGTGGTETQYF | TGCGCCAGCACTGGGACAGGGGGTACAGAGACCCAGTACTTC
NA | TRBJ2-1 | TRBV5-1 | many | CASTPSTGSHNEQFF | TGCGCCAGCACCCCCTCAACAGGGTCACACAATGAGCAGTTCTTC
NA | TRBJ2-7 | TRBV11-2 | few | CASSTPGGRGGEQYF | TGTGCCAGCAGCACGCCCGGCGGTAGGGGGGGGGAGCAGTACTTC
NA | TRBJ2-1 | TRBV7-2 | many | CASSFEFGEQFF | TGTGCCAGCAGCTTTGAGTTTGGTGAGCAGTTCTTC
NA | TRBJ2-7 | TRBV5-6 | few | CASSFATTKIYEQYF | TGTGCCAGCAGCTTCGCTACGACAAAGATCTACGAGCAGTACTTC
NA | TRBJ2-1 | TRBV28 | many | CASIADNEQFF | TGTGCCAGCATAGCGGACAATGAGCAGTTCTTC
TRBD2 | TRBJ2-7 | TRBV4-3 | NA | CASSPAHLAAEQYF | TGCGCCAGCAGCCCGGCGCACCTAGCGGCCGAGCAGTACTTC
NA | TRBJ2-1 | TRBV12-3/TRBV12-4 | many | CASSGMSEQFF | TGTGCCAGCAGCGGTATGTCTGAGCAGTTCTTC
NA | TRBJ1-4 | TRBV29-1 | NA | CSAVDHNSEKLFF | TGCAGCGCAGTAGACCACAACTCTGAAAAACTGTTTTTT
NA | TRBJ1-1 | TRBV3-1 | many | CASSQRSGSMNTEAFF | TGTGCCAGCAGCCAGAGGAGCGGCAGCATGAACACTGAAGCTTTCTTT
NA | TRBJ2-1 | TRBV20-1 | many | CSATASAEQFF | TGCAGTGCCACTGCATCGGCGGAGCAGTTCTTC
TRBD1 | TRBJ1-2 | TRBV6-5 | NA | CASTYLSGQGGYTF | TGTGCCAGCACCTACTTATCGGGACAGGGTGGCTACACCTTC
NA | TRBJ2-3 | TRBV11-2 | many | CASSLVQGVTDTQYF | TGTGCCAGCAGCTTAGTCCAGGGTGTGACAGATACGCAGTATTTT
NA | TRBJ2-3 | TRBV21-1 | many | CASHTPLAGAVDTQYF | TGTGCCAGCCACACCCCCCTAGCGGGGGCGGTGGATACGCAGTATTTT
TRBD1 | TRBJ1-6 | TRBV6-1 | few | CASSLGQRGSPLHF | TGTGCCAGCAGCCTGGGACAGCGCGGGTCACCCCTCCACTTT
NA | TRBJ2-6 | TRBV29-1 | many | CSVDSSGANVLTF | TGCAGCGTTGACAGCTCTGGGGCCAACGTCCTGACTTTC
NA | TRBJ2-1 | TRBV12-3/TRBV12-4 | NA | CASTRQNYNEQFF | TGTGCCAGCACCCGCCAGAACTACAATGAGCAGTTCTTC
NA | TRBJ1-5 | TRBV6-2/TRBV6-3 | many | CASSYREEPQHF | TGTGCCAGCAGTTACCGGGAGGAGCCCCAGCATTTT
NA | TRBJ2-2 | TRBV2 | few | CASSEGVNTGELFF | TGTGCCAGCAGTGAGGGGGTCAACACCGGGGAGCTGTTTTTT
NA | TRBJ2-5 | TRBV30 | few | CAWCRSTETQYF | TGTGCCTGGTGTCGGAGTACGGAGACCCAGTACTTC
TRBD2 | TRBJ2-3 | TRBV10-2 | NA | CASAGLAGRTDTQYF | TGCGCCAGCGCCGGACTAGCGGGCCGCACAGATACGCAGTATTTT
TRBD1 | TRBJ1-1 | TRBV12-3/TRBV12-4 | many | CASSFPGQGRRAFF | TGTGCCAGCAGCTTCCCGGGACAGGGCCGGAGGGCTTTCTTT
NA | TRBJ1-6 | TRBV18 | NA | CASSSDSSYNSPLHF | TGTGCCAGCTCATCCGACAGCTCCTATAATTCACCCCTCCACTTT
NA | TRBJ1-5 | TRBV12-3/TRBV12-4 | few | CASSFQQTNQPQHF | TGTGCCAGCAGTTTCCAACAGACTAATCAGCCCCAGCATTTT
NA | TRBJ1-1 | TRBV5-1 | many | CASSLSLGANTEAFF | TGCGCCAGCAGCTTGAGTTTAGGGGCGAACACTGAAGCTTTCTTT
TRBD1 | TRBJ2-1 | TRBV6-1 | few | CASTGGTGENNEQFF | TGTGCCAGCACTGGCGGGACAGGGGAAAACAATGAGCAGTTCTTC
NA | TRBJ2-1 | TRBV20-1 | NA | CSAIGRDDRVNEQFF | TGCAGTGCTATCGGGCGGGATGATCGTGTCAATGAGCAGTTCTTC
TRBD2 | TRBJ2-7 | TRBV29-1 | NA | CSVVGLAYEQYF | TGCAGCGTTGTGGGACTAGCGTACGAGCAGTACTTC
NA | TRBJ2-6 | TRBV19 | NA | CASRTFGANVLTF | TGTGCCAGTAGGACATTTGGGGCCAACGTCCTGACTTTC
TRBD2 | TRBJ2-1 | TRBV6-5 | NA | CASSYSGTSGSSYNEQFF | TGTGCCAGCAGTTACTCGGGGACTAGCGGGAGCTCCTACAATGAGCAGTTCTTC
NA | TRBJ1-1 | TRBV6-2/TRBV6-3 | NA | CASSYSERTEAFF | TGTGCCAGCAGTTACTCTGAGAGGACTGAAGCTTTCTTT
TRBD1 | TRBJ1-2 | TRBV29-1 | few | CSVPGTGVGYTF | TGCAGCGTACCCGGGACAGGGGTTGGCTACACCTTC
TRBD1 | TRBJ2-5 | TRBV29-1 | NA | CSAPATGQETQYF | TGCAGCGCCCCGGCGACAGGGCAAGAGACCCAGTACTTC
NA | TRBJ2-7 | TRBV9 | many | CASSVGPEQYF | TGTGCCAGCAGCGTAGGACCCGAGCAGTACTTC
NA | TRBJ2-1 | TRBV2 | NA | CASSGEGGPENEQFF | TGTGCCAGCAGTGGGGAGGGGGGGCCTGAAAATGAGCAGTTCTTC
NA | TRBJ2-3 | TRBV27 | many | CASSFISGNENTQYF | TGTGCCAGCAGTTTTATCTCGGGGAATGAGAATACGCAGTATTTT
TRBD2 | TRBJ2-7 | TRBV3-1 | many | CASSQGLAGTYEQYF | TGTGCCAGCAGCCAGGGACTAGCGGGAACCTACGAGCAGTACTTC
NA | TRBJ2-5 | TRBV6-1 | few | CASTPTGFGETQYF | TGTGCCAGCACCCCAACAGGGTTCGGAGAGACCCAGTACTTC
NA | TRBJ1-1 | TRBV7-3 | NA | CASSPVRAEAFF | TGTGCCAGCAGCCCAGTGAGAGCTGAAGCTTTCTTT
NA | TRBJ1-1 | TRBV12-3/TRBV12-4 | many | CASSPRASEAFF | TGTGCCAGCAGTCCCCGGGCTTCTGAAGCTTTCTTT
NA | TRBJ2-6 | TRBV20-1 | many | CSARDSRTLGANVLTF | TGCAGTGCTAGAGATTCAAGGACTCTGGGAGCCAACGTCCTGACTTTC
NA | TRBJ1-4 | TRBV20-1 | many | CSAPSDSNEKLFF | TGCAGTGCTCCTTCGGACAGTAATGAAAAACTGTTTTTT
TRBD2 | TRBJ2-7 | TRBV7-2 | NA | CASSLSPGSGGRSEQYF | TGTGCCAGCAGCTTAAGTCCTGGGTCCGGGGGGAGGTCTGAGCAGTACTTC
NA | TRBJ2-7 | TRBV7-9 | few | CASSLQTDISYEQYF | TGTGCCAGCAGCCTTCAGACAGACATCTCCTACGAGCAGTACTTC
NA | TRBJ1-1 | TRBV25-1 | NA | CASSDPRSVLF | TGTGCCAGCAGTGACCCCCGTTCGGTCCTCTTT
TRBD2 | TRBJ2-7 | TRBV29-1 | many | CSVEASGNEQYF | TGCAGCGTTGAAGCTAGCGGAAACGAGCAGTACTTC
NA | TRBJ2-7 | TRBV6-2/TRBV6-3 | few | CASSYFWRYEQYF | TGTGCCAGCAGTTACTTCTGGAGGTACGAGCAGTACTTC
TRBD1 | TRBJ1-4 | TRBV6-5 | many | CASSTPVTGATNEKLFF | TGTGCCAGCAGTACTCCCGTCACAGGGGCAACTAATGAAAAACTGTTTTTT
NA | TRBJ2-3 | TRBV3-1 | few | CASSQDLGGQYF | TGTGCCAGCAGCCAAGATCTAGGAGGGCAGTATTTT
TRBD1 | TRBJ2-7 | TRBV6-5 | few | CASSFSNPGQGHEQYF | TGTGCCAGCAGTTTCTCAAATCCGGGACAGGGCCACGAGCAGTACTTC
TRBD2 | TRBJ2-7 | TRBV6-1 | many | CASTFRAGGSSYEQYF | TGTGCCAGCACCTTCCGGGCGGGCGGGAGCTCCTACGAGCAGTACTTC